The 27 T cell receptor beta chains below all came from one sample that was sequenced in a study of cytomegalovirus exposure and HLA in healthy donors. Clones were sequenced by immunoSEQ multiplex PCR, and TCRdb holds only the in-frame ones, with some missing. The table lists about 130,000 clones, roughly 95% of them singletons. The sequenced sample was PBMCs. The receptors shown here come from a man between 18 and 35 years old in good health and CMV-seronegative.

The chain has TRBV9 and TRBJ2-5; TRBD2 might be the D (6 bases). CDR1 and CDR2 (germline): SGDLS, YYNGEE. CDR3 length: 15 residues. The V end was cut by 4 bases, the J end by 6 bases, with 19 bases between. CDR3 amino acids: CASSPYDGSVKTQYF. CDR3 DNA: TGTGCCAGCAGCCCCTATGACGGGAGTGTGAAGACCCAGTACTTC.

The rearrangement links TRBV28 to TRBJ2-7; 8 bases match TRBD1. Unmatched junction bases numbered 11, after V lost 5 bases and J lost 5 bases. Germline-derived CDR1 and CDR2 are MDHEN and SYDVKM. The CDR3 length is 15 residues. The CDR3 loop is CASSLGQGAEDEQYF. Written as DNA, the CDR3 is TGTGCCAGCAGTCTCGGACAGGGCGCCGAGGACGAGCAGTACTTC.

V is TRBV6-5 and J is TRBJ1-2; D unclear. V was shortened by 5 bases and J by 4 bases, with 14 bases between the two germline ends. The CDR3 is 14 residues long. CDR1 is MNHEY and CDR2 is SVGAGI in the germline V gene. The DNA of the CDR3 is TGTGCCAGCAGTAACCCCGGGAGGGCCTATGGCTACACCTTC. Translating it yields CASSNPGRAYGYTF.

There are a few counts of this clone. The CDR3 DNA is TGTGCCAGCAGTGAGACAGGGGCCTTCTACACCTTC. This encodes CASSETGAFYTF. This chain joins TRBV6-1 and TRBJ1-2, with 8 positions matching TRBD1. The germline CDR1 and CDR2 sequences are MNHNS and SASEGT. The CDR3 runs 12 residues. J gave up 10 bases and V 3 bases, and 4 bases lay outside the gene matches.

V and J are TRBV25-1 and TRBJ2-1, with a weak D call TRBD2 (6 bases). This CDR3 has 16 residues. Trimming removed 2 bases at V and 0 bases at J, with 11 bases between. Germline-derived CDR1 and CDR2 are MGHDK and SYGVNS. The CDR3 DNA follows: TGTGCCAGCAGTGAACCTAGCGAAAGCTCCTACAATGAGCAGTTCTTC. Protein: CASSEPSESSYNEQFF.

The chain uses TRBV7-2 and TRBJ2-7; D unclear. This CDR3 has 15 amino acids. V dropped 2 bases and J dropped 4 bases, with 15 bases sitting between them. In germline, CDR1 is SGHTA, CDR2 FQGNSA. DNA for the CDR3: TGTGCCAGCAGCTTACAGGCCAACATCCTATACGAGCAGTACTTC. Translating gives CASSLQANILYEQYF.

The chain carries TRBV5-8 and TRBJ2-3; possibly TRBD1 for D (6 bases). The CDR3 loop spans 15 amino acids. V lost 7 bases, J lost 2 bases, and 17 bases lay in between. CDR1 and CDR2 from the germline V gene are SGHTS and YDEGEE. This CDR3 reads CASVVRDTHTDTQYF. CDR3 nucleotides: TGTGCCAGCGTCGTTAGGGACACTCACACAGATACGCAGTATTTT.

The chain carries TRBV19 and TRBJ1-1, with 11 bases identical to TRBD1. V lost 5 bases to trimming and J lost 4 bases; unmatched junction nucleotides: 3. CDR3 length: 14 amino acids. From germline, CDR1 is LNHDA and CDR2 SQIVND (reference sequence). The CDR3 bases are TGTGCCAGTAGTCCTGGGACAGGGGGCACTGAAGCTTTCTTT. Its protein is CASSPGTGGTEAFF.

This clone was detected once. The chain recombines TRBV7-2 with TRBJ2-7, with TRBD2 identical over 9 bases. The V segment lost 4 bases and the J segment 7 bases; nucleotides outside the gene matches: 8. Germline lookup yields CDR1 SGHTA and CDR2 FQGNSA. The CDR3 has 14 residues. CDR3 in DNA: TGTGCCAGCAGCTCTATCCGACTAGCGGAAGAGCAGTACTTC. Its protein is CASSSIRLAEEQYF.

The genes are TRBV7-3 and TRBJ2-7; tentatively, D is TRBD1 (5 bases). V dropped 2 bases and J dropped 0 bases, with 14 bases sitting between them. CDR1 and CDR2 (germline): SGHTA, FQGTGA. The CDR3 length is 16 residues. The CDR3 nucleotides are TGTGCCAGCAGCTTAGAGGTCGGACAAACCTCCTACGAGCAGTACTTC. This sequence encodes CASSLEVGQTSYEQYF.

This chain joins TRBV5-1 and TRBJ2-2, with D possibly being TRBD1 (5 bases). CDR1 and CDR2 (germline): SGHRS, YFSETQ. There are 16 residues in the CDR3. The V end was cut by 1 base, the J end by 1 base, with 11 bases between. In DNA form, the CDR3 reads TGCGCCAGCAGCTTGCAGGGTCCGATGAACACCGGGGAGCTGTTTTTT. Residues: CASSLQGPMNTGELFF.

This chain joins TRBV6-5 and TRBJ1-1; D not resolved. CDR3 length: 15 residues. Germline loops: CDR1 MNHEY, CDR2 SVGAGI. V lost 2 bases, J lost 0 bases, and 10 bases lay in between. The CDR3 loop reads CASSYAPGMNTEAFF. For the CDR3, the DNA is TGTGCCAGCAGTTACGCGCCGGGGATGAACACTGAAGCTTTCTTT.

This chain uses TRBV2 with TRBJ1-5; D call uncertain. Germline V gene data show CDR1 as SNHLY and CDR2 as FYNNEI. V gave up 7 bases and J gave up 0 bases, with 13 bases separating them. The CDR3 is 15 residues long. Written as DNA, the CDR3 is TGTGCCAGCAAGGCCAGGTTCTATAGCAATCAGCCCCAGCATTTT. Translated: CASKARFYSNQPQHF.

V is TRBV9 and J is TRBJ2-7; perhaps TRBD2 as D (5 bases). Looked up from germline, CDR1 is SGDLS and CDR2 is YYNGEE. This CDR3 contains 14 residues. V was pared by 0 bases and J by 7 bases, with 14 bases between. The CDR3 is CASSVDVDWGEQYF. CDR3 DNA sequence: TGTGCCAGCAGCGTAGACGTGGACTGGGGAGAGCAGTACTTC.

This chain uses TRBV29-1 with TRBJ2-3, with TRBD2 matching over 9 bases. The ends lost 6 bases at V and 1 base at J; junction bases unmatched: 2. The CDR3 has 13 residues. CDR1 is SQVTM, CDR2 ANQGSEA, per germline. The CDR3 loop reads CSVRLAGTDTQYF. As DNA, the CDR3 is TGCAGCGTACGACTAGCGGGCACAGATACGCAGTATTTT.

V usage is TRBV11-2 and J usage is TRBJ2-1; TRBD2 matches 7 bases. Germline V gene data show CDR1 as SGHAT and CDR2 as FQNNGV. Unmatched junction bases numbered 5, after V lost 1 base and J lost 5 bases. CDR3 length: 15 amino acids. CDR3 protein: CASSLGLGGNNEQFF. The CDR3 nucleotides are TGTGCCAGCAGCTTAGGCTTGGGGGGGAACAATGAGCAGTTCTTC.

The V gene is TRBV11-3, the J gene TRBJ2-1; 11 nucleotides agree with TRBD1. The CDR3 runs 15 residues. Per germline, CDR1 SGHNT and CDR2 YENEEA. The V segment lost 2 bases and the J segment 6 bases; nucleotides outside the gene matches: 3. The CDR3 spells CASSLRGTGGNEQFF. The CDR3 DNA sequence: TGTGCCAGCAGCTTAAGGGGGACAGGGGGCAATGAGCAGTTCTTC.

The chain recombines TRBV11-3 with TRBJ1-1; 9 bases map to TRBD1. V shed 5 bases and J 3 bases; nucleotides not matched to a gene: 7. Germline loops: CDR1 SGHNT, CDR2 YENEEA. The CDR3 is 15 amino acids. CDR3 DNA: TGTGCCAGCAGCGCCGGGACAGGGTATCACACTGAAGCTTTCTTT. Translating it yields CASSAGTGYHTEAFF.

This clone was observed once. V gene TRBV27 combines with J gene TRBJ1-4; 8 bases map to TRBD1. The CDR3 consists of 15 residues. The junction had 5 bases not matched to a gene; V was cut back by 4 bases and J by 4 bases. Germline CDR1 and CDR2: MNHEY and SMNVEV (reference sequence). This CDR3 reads CASSSRQGLNEKLFF. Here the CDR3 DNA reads TGTGCCAGCAGTTCCAGACAGGGGCTTAATGAAAAACTGTTTTTT.

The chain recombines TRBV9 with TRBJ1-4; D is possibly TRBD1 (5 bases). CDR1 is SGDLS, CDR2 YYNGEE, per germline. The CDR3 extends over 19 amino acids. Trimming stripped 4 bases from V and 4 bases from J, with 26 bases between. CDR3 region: CASSPLVSGLSPDNEKLFF. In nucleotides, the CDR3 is TGTGCCAGCAGCCCCCTCGTCTCGGGACTTTCTCCAGATAATGAAAAACTGTTTTTT.

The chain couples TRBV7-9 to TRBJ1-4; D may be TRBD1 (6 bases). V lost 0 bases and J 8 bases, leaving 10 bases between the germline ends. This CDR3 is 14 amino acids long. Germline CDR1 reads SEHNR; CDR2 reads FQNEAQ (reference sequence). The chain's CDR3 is CASSLAGGLEKLFF. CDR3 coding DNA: TGTGCCAGCAGCTTAGCCGGGGGGCTGGAAAAACTGTTTTTT.

CDR3 region: CAILTSGSDREQFF. The CDR3 DNA follows: TGTGCCATCCTGACTAGCGGGAGCGACCGTGAGCAGTTCTTC. The rearrangement joins TRBV28 to TRBJ2-1; 12 nucleotides agree with TRBD2. V lost 10 bases, J lost 9 bases, and 10 bases stayed unmatched. Germline V gene lookup returns CDR1 MDHEN and CDR2 SYDVKM. The CDR3 runs 14 residues.

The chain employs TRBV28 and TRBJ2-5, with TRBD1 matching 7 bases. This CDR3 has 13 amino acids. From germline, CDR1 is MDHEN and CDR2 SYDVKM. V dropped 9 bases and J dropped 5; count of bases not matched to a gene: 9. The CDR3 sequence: CASGSGTAETQYF. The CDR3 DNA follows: TGTGCCAGTGGGTCGGGGACAGCTGAGACCCAGTACTTC.

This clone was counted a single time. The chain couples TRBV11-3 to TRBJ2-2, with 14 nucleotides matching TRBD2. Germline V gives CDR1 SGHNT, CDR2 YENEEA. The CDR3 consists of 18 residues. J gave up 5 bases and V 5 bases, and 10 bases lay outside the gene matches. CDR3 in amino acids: CASSPDGLAGGGTGELFF. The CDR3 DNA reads TGTGCCAGCAGCCCGGATGGACTAGCGGGAGGTGGTACCGGGGAGCTGTTTTTT. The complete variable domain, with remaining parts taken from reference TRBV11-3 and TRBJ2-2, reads EAGVVQSPRYKIIEKKQPVAFWCNPISGHNTLYWYLQNLGQGPELLIRYENEEAVDDSQLPKDRFSAERLKGVDSTLKIQPAELGDSAVYLCASSPDGLAGGGTGELFFGEGSRLTVL.

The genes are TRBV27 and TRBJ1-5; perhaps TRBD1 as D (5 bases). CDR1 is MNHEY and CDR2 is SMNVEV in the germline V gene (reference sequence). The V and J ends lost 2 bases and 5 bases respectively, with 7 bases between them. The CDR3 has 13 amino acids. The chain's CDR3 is CASSLGAYQPQHF. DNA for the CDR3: TGTGCCAGCAGTTTAGGGGCTTATCAGCCCCAGCATTTT.

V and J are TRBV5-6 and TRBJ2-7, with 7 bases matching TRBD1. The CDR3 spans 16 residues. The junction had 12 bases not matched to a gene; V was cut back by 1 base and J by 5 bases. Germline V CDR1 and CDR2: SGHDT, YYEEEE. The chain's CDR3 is CASSLSETGQAHEQYF. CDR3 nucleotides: TGTGCCAGCAGCTTGTCCGAAACCGGACAGGCGCACGAGCAGTACTTC.

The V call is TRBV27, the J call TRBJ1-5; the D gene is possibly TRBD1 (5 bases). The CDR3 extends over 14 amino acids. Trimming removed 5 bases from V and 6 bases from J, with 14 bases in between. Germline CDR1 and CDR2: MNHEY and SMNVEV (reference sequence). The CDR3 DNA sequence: TGTGCCAGCAGTCATCGGGGGAGAAGTCAGCCCCAGCATTTT. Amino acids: CASSHRGRSQPQHF.